The sequence of this T cell receptor (beta chain) was determined in a study of cytomegalovirus exposure and HLA in healthy donors. Overall study: The same platform was used for the 90 to 150 validation repertoires as for the approximately 720 first-cohort repertoires, as reported in a later analysis.

Libraries were prepared by immunoSEQ multiplex PCR; TCRdb keeps only in-frame clonotypes and omits some of them. The sample includes approximately 170,000 clones, less than 85% of them seen just once. Germline V lookup: CDR1 MDHEN, CDR2 SYDVKM. V trimming: 2 bases; J trimming: 3 bases; junction bases outside the gene matches: 3. The CDR3 length is 14 residues. With respect to this clone: Its antigen remains unidentified.

Study-wide results and limits: Rarity held for most TCR sequences, but there were some public TCRs that occurred in many donors.

The source is a man aged 18 to 30 in good health and CMV-seropositive. What was sequenced was PBMCs. The chain uses TRBV28 and TRBJ2-5; 7 bases line up with TRBD2. The CDR3 sequence: CASSLDLAEETQYF. The CDR3 DNA is TGTGCCAGCAGTTTAGATCTAGCGGAAGAGACCCAGTACTTC.